This TCR beta chain is drawn from a study of cytomegalovirus exposure and HLA in healthy donors (dated by TCRdb to 2016 to 2017). For context, the study as a whole: A later analysis indicated that the 120 or so validation repertoires were generated on the platform also employed for the roughly 650 repertoires of the first cohort. To predict cytomegalovirus infection status, the study combined high-throughput TCR immunosequencing, statistical association of individual TCRs with disease status, and machine learning. The study aimed to test whether signatures of past pathogen exposure could be identified by cataloging public T cell receptors. Along with the approximately 670-subject first cohort, a separate validation cohort of some 130 different subjects was used. Paper-wide results and their limitations: A later analysis found that TCRs clustered in the first cohort also tended to co-occur in the approximately 120 validation repertoires, with more than 90% of cluster scores above 0. In both the original and validation cohorts, the classifier was reported to diagnose cytomegalovirus status with high specificity and sensitivity. In vitro tests confirmed that a few of the cytomegalovirus-associated TCR beta chains recognize cytomegalovirus antigens. The validation cohort had no HLA typing available for a later analysis, so co-occurrence within that cohort was assessed over all 120 or so repertoires. Across donors, most TCR sequences were observed very rarely, whereas some public TCRs were present in many individuals. The study listed 150 to 200 TCR beta chains as associated with cytomegalovirus. The authors suggested that the approach could potentially be extended to other disease states and immunological phenotypes.

The library was generated by the immunoSEQ multiplex PCR assay. In the paper's pipeline: A statistical classification framework was developed to diagnose cytomegalovirus status using the catalog of TCR beta chain sequences. Drawn from immuneACCESS, this table holds only the in-frame rearrangements with V and J called that TCRdb kept. Clones are partly lost; checked studies trace under half to an unresolved V gene and leave the rest unexplained. That table supplies the V and J calls and clone size; D and trimming were determined from the DNA. This sample gives 300,000 to 400,000 clones in total; approximately 85% of them show up just once. The ten largest make up roughly 0.96% of the sample. The donors belonged to the validation cohort of about 120 subjects, which was separate from the roughly 700-subject first cohort. About this clone itself: No cognate antigen has been identified for it. Base qualities are missing; no much larger clone stands one base away.

This TCR was sampled from a man aged 25 to 40 in good health and CMV-seronegative. Sequencing was done on a sample of PBMCs.

This receptor has the CDR3 CASSLTDYNSPLHF. The DNA sequence is TGTGCCAGCAGCCTGACAGACTATAATTCACCCCTCCACTTT. Recombination connected TRBV6-5 to TRBJ1-6; the D segment could be TRBD1, given 5 matching bases. CDR1 and CDR2, per the germline V gene, are MNHEY and SVGAGI. V drops 6 bases and J drops 3 bases, leaving 9 bases in between. The CDR3 measures 14 amino acids from cysteine to phenylalanine. CDR3 DNA only is kept here, 42 bases in frame from base 1.